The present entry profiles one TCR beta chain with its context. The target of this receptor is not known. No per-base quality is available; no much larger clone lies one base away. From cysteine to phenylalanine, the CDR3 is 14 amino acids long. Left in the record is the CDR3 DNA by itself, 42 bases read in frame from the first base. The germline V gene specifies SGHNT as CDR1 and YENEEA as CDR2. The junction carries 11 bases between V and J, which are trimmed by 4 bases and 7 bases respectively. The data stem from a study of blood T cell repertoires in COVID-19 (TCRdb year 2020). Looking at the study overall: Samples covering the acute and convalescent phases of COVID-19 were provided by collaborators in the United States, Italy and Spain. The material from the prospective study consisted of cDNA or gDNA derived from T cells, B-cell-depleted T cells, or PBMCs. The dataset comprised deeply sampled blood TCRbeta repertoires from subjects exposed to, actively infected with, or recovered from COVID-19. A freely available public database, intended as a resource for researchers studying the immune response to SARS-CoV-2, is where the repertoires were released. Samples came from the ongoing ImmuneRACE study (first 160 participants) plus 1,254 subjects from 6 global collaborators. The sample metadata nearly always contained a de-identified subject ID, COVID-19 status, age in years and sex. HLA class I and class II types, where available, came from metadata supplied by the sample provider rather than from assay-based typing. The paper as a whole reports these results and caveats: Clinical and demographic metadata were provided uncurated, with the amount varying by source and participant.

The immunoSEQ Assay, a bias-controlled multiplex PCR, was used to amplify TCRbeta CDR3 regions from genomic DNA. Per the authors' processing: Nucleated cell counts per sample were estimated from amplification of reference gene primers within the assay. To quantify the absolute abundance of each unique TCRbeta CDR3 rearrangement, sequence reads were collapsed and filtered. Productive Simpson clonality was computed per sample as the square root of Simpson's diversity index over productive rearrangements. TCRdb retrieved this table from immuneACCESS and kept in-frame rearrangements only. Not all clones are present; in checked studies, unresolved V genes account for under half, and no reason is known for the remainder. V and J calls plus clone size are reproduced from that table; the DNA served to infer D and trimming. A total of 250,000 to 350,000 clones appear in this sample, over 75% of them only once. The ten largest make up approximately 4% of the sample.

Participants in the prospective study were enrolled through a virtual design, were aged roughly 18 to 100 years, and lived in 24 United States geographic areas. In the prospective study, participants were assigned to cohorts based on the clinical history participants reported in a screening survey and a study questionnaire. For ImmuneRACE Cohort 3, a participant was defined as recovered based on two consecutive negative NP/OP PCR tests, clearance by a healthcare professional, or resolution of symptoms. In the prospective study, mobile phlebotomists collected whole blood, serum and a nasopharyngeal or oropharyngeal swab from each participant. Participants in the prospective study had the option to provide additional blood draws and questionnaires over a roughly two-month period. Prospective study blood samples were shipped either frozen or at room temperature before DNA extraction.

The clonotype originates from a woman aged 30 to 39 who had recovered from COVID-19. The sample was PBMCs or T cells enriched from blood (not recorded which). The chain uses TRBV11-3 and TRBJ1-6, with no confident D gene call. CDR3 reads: CASSYGRENSPLHF. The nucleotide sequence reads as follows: TGTGCCAGCAGCTACGGGCGGGAGAATTCACCCCTCCACTTT. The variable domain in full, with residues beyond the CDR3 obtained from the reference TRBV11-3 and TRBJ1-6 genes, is EAGVVQSPRYKIIEKKQPVAFWCNPISGHNTLYWYLQNLGQGPELLIRYENEEAVDDSQLPKDRFSAERLKGVDSTLKIQPAELGDSAVYLCASSYGRENSPLHFGNGTRLTVT.